This is a list of T cell receptor beta chains from one sample in a study of post-analysis software for immune sequencing data. TCRdb reprocessed the PCR reads via MiXCR and lists one record per CDR3 protein. The sample includes 350,000 to 450,000 distinct CDR3 sequences, approximately 38% seen only once; the top ten take approximately 7.6%. Source material: blood. The source is a girl between 2 and 10 years old with multiple sclerosis. Both conserved end residues are part of each CDR3. The order of the fields is V gene, clone size, J gene, CDR3 protein. The size entry is marked missing in some rows and otherwise reads once, few, many or a size class.

>TRBV12-3/TRBV12-4|few|TRBJ2-5
CASSFLPGETQYF
>TRBV6-6|few|TRBJ1-4
CASNEGPRNEKLFF
>TRBV7-9|few|TRBJ2-1
CASSLADINEQFF
>TRBV7-7|few|TRBJ2-7
CASSPSPASRYEQYF
>TRBV7-2|.|TRBJ2-1
CASSYWTSGRASGKFF
>TRBV29-1|.|TRBJ2-5
CSVDTGGGKTQYF
>TRBV4-1|few|TRBJ2-5
CASSQGPSSGGSQETQYF
>TRBV3-1|.|TRBJ2-4
CASSQGAGGRAKNNQYF
>TRBV5-1|.|TRBJ1-1
CASSFYGHQNTEAFF
>TRBV5-1|.|TRBJ2-5
CASSTATSAQETQYF
>TRBV20-1|.|TRBJ1-5
CSAREGGGNQPQHF
>TRBV12-3/TRBV12-4|.|TRBJ1-2
CASSLGGQGVDYTF
>TRBV21-1|.|TRBJ2-5
CASSKGNGVEETQYF
>TRBV19|.|TRBJ2-7
CASKDTQGFSYEQYF
>TRBV7-2|.|.
CASSLGQRAFHEQYF
>TRBV6-4|.|TRBJ2-1
CASSGRDTLSYNEQFF
>TRBV7-2|.|TRBJ1-2
CASSLVGQGVIGYTF
>TRBV5-1|.|TRBJ2-7
CASSPRDQAYEQYF
>TRBV7-2|.|TRBJ2-7
CASSPPGGVEQYF
>TRBV20-1|few|TRBJ1-4
CSARDRTGISEKLFF
>TRBV7-2|few|TRBJ1-4
CASSLAMAGTGNEKLFF